This is a list of T cell receptor beta chains from one sample in a study of glioma-infiltrating T cells. Each CDR3 protein gets one entry after TCRdb re-called the multiplex PCR reads with MiXCR. The sample shows about 130,000 distinct CDR3 sequences, roughly 24% of them seen only once. Sequenced sample: glioma tissue, nonneoplastic brain tissue, or PBMCs (not recorded which). The origin of the receptors is a human donor with low-grade glioma or glioblastoma, undergoing nonglioma brain surgery, or in good health (not recorded which). Both conserved end residues are part of each CDR3. Each record gives: clone size, J gene, V gene, D gene, CDR3 DNA, CDR3 protein. The D gene is left open where the match is weak. Clone sizes are given selectively: once, few, many, or a class where the clone is expanded.

many TRBJ1-3 TRBV7-2 - TGTGCCAGCAGCCAAGGACGGCCTCTTGGAAACACCATATATTTT CASSQGRPLGNTIYF
- TRBJ2-1 TRBV19 TRBD2 TGTGCCAGTAGCCCCGGGAGGATCGATGAGCAGTTCTTC CASSPGRIDEQFF
- TRBJ1-1 TRBV5-4 - TGTGCCAGCAGCTTGGGTTTGAGGGAGGAAGCTTTCTTT CASSLGLREEAFF
many TRBJ2-1 TRBV27 - TGTGCCAGCAGTCCTCACCTCCGGGGAGCTGGGACCACCAATGAGCAGTTCTTC CASSPHLRGAGTTNEQFF
- TRBJ2-1 TRBV19 - TGTGCCAGTAGTATAACAGGTTACAATGAGAAGTTCTTC CASSITGYNEKFF
- TRBJ2-3 TRBV5-6 - TGTGCCAGCAGCTTGCGGGGGGCGTACACAGATACGCAGTATTTT CASSLRGAYTDTQYF
many TRBJ2-7 TRBV4-3 TRBD2 TGCGCCAGCAGCCAAAGTAGCGGGAGGGACTACGAGCAGTACTTC CASSQSSGRDYEQYF
many TRBJ2-1 TRBV19 - TGTGCCAGTAGTTGGGTGGAGATGTACAATGAGCAGTTCTTC CASSWVEMYNEQFF
many TRBJ1-5 TRBV2 - TGTGCCAGCATCGGGTGGCAGAGCAATCAGCCCCAGCATTTT CASIGWQSNQPQHF
- TRBJ2-3 TRBV7-9 - TGTGCCAGCAGCTCCATGGGGGGAACAGATACGCAGTATTTT CASSSMGGTDTQYF
- TRBJ2-1 TRBV5-1 - TGCGCCAGCAGCTTCGGACTGGACCACAATGAGCAGCTCTTC CASSFGLDHNEQLF
few TRBJ1-3 TRBV19 - TGTGCCAGTAGTATTCGACTGGGGGCTTCGCCTGGAAACACCATATATTTT CASSIRLGASPGNTIYF
- TRBJ2-1 TRBV6-1 TRBD1 TGTGCCAGCAGTGGAACGACAGGGCATGAGCAGTCCTTC CASSGTTGHEQSF
few TRBJ2-7 TRBV18 TRBD1 TGTGCCAGCTCACCACCAATTCGGACAGGGGACACCTACGAGCAGTACTTC CASSPPIRTGDTYEQYF
many TRBJ2-7 TRBV12-3/TRBV12-4 - TGTGCCAGCAGCCTCCCAGGGGACGGGCCCGTCCACGAGCAGTACTTC CASSLPGDGPVHEQYF
many TRBJ1-6 TRBV6-4 TRBD1 TGTGCCAGCACCCGACAGGGGAATTCACCCCTCCACTTT CASTRQGNSPLHF
many TRBJ2-7 TRBV3-1 TRBD2 TGTGCCAGCAGCCAAGACGGGGGGGCAGGATCAACCTACGAGCAGTACTTC CASSQDGGAGSTYEQYF
many TRBJ1-1 TRBV7-9 - TGTGCCAGCAGCTTAGGGGGGGCTCCAAACACTGAAGCTTTCTTT CASSLGGAPNTEAFF
- TRBJ2-3 TRBV20-1 TRBD2 TGCAGTGCGTGGACTAGCTGGATGGATACGCAGTATTTT CSAWTSWMDTQYF
- TRBJ1-4 TRBV19 - TGTGCCATTACTCGACAGCTCCCTTCCGAAAAACTGTTTTTT CAITRQLPSEKLFF
many TRBJ1-4 TRBV18 - TGTGCCAGCTCACGGCGTCAGCAGAATGAAAAACTGTTTTTT CASSRRQQNEKLFF
many TRBJ2-1 TRBV19 TRBD1 TGTGCCAGTAGTATAGGGGGACAGGGCGGGGGCCGATACAATGAGCAGTTCTTC CASSIGGQGGGRYNEQFF
few TRBJ2-5 TRBV18 TRBD2 TGTGCCAGCTCTCCCGGACTAGCGGAAGAGACCCAGTACTTC CASSPGLAEETQYF
many TRBJ2-7 TRBV20-1 - TGCAGTGCTCTGTTGGGTTTAGAGCAGTACTTC CSALLGLEQYF
many TRBJ1-1 TRBV4-1 - TGCGCCAGCAGCCAAATGGGGGCTGTCACTGAAGCTTTCTTT CASSQMGAVTEAFF
- TRBJ1-1 TRBV6-2/TRBV6-3 - TGTGGCAGCAGTTACTCGCCGGGAAGGACTGAAGATTTCTTT CGSSYSPGRTEDFF
many TRBJ2-7 TRBV7-2 TRBD2 TGTGCCAGCAGCTTCGTCGGCGGGACTAGCGGAGAGCAGTACTTC CASSFVGGTSGEQYF
- TRBJ2-7 TRBV11-2 - TGTGCCAGCAGCTCACAGCACGACTACTACGAGCAGTACTTC CASSSQHDYYEQYF
many TRBJ2-6 TRBV6-1 - TGTGCCAGCAGACAAACAGGGTCCTCTGGGGCCAACGTCCTGACTTTC CASRQTGSSGANVLTF
many TRBJ2-1 TRBV6-1 - TGTGCCAGCAGTACCAGGGGGGATGAGCAGTTCTTC CASSTRGDEQFF
many TRBJ1-1 TRBV6-1 TRBD1 TGTGCCAGCACCCCGACAGGGGGGTACACTGAAGCTTTCTTT CASTPTGGYTEAFF
- TRBJ2-7 TRBV27 - TGTGCCAGTTTATCGCCTGCAGCCTACGAGCAGTACTTC CASLSPAAYEQYF
many TRBJ2-3 TRBV28 TRBD1 TGTGCCAGCACTAAGGGACAGTTCACAGATACGCAGTATTTT CASTKGQFTDTQYF
many TRBJ2-1 TRBV7-9 - TGTGCCAGCAGCTTAGCTGACAATGAGCAGTTCTTC CASSLADNEQFF
many TRBJ1-2 TRBV2 - TGTGCCAGCATTGAGGACTCAGCTAACTATGGCTACACCTTC CASIEDSANYGYTF
- TRBJ2-7 TRBV12-3/TRBV12-4 - TGTGCGAGCAGGCCGGGACATAGATCCTACGAGCAGTACTTC CASRPGHRSYEQYF
- TRBJ2-5 TRBV12-3/TRBV12-4 TRBD2 TGTGCCAGCAGTCGCGGGACTAGCGGGAGGGTATTTCAAGAGACCCAGTACTTC CASSRGTSGRVFQETQYF
many TRBJ2-6 TRBV10-3 - TGTGCCATCAGTGATAACACGTTAAGGGAGACCAACGTCCTGACTTTC CAISDNTLRETNVLTF
many TRBJ1-5 TRBV7-8 - TGTGCCAGCAGCTACCGGAGAGGGTCCGATCCTTATAGCAATCAGCCCCAGCATTTT CASSYRRGSDPYSNQPQHF
- TRBJ2-1 TRBV28 - TGTGCCAGCACGGGAAGCGGCAGCCCGGAAGCCTACAATGAGCAGTGCTTC CASTGSGSPEAYNEQCF
many TRBJ2-6 TRBV6-1 TRBD1 TGTGCCAGCAGACGACAGGGGAACTCTGGGGCCAACGTCCTGACTTTC CASRRQGNSGANVLTF
once TRBJ2-3 TRBV5-4 - TGTGCCAGCAGCCTGGGATCCCCCACAGATACGCAGTATTTT CASSLGSPTDTQYF
many TRBJ2-7 TRBV28 TRBD2 TGTGCCAGCAGCAAACTAGCGGGCGACTCCTACGAGCAGTACTTC CASSKLAGDSYEQYF
- TRBJ1-4 TRBV7-9 - TGTGCCAGCAGCTCTCCTTACAAAACTAATGAAAAACTGTTTTTT CASSSPYKTNEKLFF
few TRBJ2-5 TRBV29-1 - TGCAGCGTGTTTGGAGGGGTGGAAACCCAGTACTTC CSVFGGVETQYF
many TRBJ2-3 TRBV6-1 - TGTGCCAGCAGTGTTGGTACCACAGATACGCAGTATTTT CASSVGTTDTQYF
many TRBJ2-7 TRBV7-3 - TGTGCCAGCAGCTTAAGTGGGGCCTCCTACGAGCAGTACTTC CASSLSGASYEQYF
- TRBJ2-6 TRBV4-1 TRBD2 TGCGCCAGCAGCCAAGTGGGGGGGAGTTCCTCTGGGGCCAACGTCCTGACTTTC CASSQVGGSSSGANVLTF
many TRBJ2-7 TRBV28 - TGTGCCAGCAGTTCCAGGGTGTCCTACGAGCAGTACTTC CASSSRVSYEQYF
- TRBJ1-2 TRBV3-1 - TGTGCCAGCAGCCCAAGGACATTTGTATCCTATGGCTACACCTTC CASSPRTFVSYGYTF
many TRBJ2-5 TRBV7-8 - TGTGCCAGTAGAAGACTAGTCCAAGAGACCCAGTACTTC CASRRLVQETQYF
many TRBJ1-4 TRBV12-3/TRBV12-4 - TGTGCCAGCAGTTTAACAGGGTTTCAGGAACTGTTTTTT CASSLTGFQELFF
- TRBJ2-5 TRBV7-2 TRBD1 TGTGCCAGCAGGAAACAGGGGAAACAAGAGACCCAGTACTTC CASRKQGKQETQYF